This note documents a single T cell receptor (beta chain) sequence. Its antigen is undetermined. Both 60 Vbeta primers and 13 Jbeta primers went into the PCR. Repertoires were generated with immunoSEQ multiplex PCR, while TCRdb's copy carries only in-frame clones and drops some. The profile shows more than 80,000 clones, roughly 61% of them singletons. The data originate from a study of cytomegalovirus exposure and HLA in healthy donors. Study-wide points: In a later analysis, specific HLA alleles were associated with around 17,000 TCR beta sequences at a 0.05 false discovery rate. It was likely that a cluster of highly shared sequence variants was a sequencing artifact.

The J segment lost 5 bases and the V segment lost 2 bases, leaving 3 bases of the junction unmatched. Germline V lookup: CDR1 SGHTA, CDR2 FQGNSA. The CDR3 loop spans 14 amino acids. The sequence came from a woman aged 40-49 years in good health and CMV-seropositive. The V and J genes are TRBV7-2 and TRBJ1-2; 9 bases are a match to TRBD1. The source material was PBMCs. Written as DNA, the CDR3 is TGTGCCAGCAGCTTACAGGGACAGGGATATGGCTACACCTTC. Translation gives CASSLQGQGYGYTF.